This passage covers 2 T cell receptor beta chains from one sample sequenced in a study of shared clonotypes between healthy human individuals. The assay was immunoSEQ multiplex PCR, and TCRdb's table has in-frame clones only and misses some. Of hundreds of thousands of clones listed, approximately 79% are singletons. Specimen: memory CD4+ T cells sorted from blood. Noted subset: CD45RA-negative fraction. The source of these receptors is a woman aged 25 to 45 in good health.

V usage is TRBV7-8 and J usage is TRBJ2-1, with 11 bases lining up with TRBD2. Germline CDR1 SGHVS, CDR2 FQNEAQ. The V segment lost 1 base and the J segment 3 bases; nucleotides outside the gene matches: 5. CDR3 length: 17 residues. Written as DNA, the CDR3 is TGTGCCAGCAGCTTAGGTAGCGGGAGGGTCCGCTACAATGAGCAGTTCTTC. The encoded protein is CASSLGSGRVRYNEQFF.

The rearrangement links TRBV7-9 to TRBJ1-5; D uncertain. CDR1 SEHNR and CDR2 FQNEAQ come from the germline V gene (reference sequence). V lost 1 base to trimming and J lost 3 bases, with 7 bases between them. This CDR3 region has 14 residues. As DNA, the CDR3 is TGTGCCAGCAGCTTAGGACTGGACAATCAGCCCCAGCATTTT. This gives the protein CASSLGLDNQPQHF.